This entry describes one T cell receptor (beta chain). As handled by the study authors: Reference gene primer amplification yielded estimated nucleated cell counts. Sequenced by immunoSEQ multiplex PCR; TCRdb stores in-frame clones only, minus some. V and J calls and clone size are as listed in that table; D and trimming were resolved from the DNA. In the table there are 150,000 to 200,000 clones, less than 90% of which are singletons. The data were obtained in a study of blood T cell repertoires in COVID-19. Germline CDR1 SNHLY, CDR2 FYNNEI. This CDR3 has 14 residues. Trimming removed 7 bases at V and 4 bases at J, with 13 bases between.

Sample: peripheral blood. This sequence joins TRBV2 and TRBJ1-4, with D possibly being TRBD1 (5 bases). The receptor was isolated from a woman aged 70-85 years with COVID-19, enrolled during active disease. This CDR3 is CASIPERGNEKLFF. The CDR3 nucleotides read TGTGCCAGCATCCCAGAAAGGGGTAATGAAAAACTGTTTTTT.